This T cell receptor (beta chain) was sequenced in a study of radiation and T cells in renal cell carcinoma. Study at large: Nephrectomy followed 15 Gy stereotactic body radiation by 4 weeks.

In the case of this clone: Its antigen is currently unknown.

This sample's time point: baseline pretreatment blood. The treatment denotes: 15 Gy SBRT to primary tumor, nephrectomy 4 weeks later. This renal cell carcinoma was of the clear cell type. The study, taken as a whole, reports: In blood, top tumor clones expanded by 2 weeks, shrinking by 4. Baseline intratumoral clonotype presence is unknown without pretreatment biopsies.

The method was immunoSEQ multiplex PCR; TCRdb's version includes in-frame clones alone and lacks a portion of them. This sample has 110,000 to 150,000 clones, with less than 85% found just once. This receptor was identified in a woman aged 50 to 65 with renal cell carcinoma. This specimen consisted of blood, obtained from a patient whose treatment included radiotherapy and nephrectomy.

The CDR3 DNA reads TGTGCCAGCAGCTTAGATGGGGTAGACTTAGAGACCCAGTACTTC. This sequence encodes CASSLDGVDLETQYF. The chain couples TRBV7-2 to TRBJ2-5; D remains unclear. Germline values: CDR1 SGHTA, CDR2 FQGNSA. The CDR3 is made up of 15 amino acids. V shed 1 base and J shed 4 bases, with 13 bases lying between them.